The 6 T cell receptor beta chains reported below all come from one sample, sequenced in a study of neoadjuvant anti-PD-1 for oral cavity cancer. Profiling relied on immunoSEQ multiplex PCR, and the TCRdb table lists in-frame clones only, not all of them. The table shows about 80,000 clones, with less than 85% occurring only once. The input for sequencing was PBMCs, taken before nivolumab (anti-PD-1) treatment. The source is a person aged 35-79 years with oral cavity squamous cell carcinoma.

The gene calls are TRBV4-1 and TRBJ2-7; possible D gene TRBD2, 5 bases. Germline CDR1 is MGHRA and CDR2 is YSYEKL. V lost 0 bases and J 1 base, leaving 13 bases between the germline ends. The CDR3 spans 16 residues. The CDR3 here is CASSQEADLASYEQYF. The CDR3 bases are TGCGCCAGCAGCCAAGAGGCAGATCTAGCATCCTACGAGCAGTACTTC.

The chain combines TRBV5-1 with TRBJ1-1; 8 positions match TRBD1. CDR3 length: 18 amino acids. Trimming at V came to 0 bases and at J to 0 bases, leaving 10 bases not matched to a gene. Germline loops: CDR1 SGHRS, CDR2 YFSETQ. In DNA, the CDR3 is TGCGCCAGCAGCTTGGGAAGGACAGGGTTAAAAATGAACACTGAAGCTTTCTTT. The encoded protein is CASSLGRTGLKMNTEAFF.

The chain employs TRBV6-1 and TRBJ2-1, with 7 bases matching TRBD1. The germline gives CDR1 MNHNS, CDR2 SASEGT. The V and J ends lost 10 bases and 6 bases, in that order; junction bases with no gene match: 6. The CDR3 extends over 12 amino acids. The CDR3 reads CATDRAGNEQFF. CDR3 DNA: TGTGCCACAGACAGGGCTGGCAATGAGCAGTTCTTC.

V gene TRBV7-2 combines with J gene TRBJ1-4; D not resolved. The CDR3 has 13 residues. V was cut by 1 base and J by 9 bases, with 9 bases left in between. The germline V gene encodes CDR1 SGHTA and CDR2 FQGNSA. The CDR3 sequence is CASSLEARKKLFF. CDR3 in DNA: TGTGCCAGCAGCTTAGAGGCGCGAAAAAAACTGTTTTTT.

J is TRBJ2-3 and V is TRBV2; 8 bases fit TRBD2. Germline CDR1 reads SNHLY; CDR2 reads FYNNEI. Trimming removed 3 bases from V and 4 bases from J; junction bases left unmatched: 3. The length of the CDR3 is 14 residues. The CDR3 reads CASSEAGGSDTQYF. CDR3 in DNA: TGTGCCAGCAGTGAGGCGGGGGGCTCAGATACGCAGTATTTT.

A single count supports this clone. The chain links TRBV6-1 to TRBJ2-3; D call uncertain. There are 13 residues in the CDR3. Trimming took 7 bases from V and 1 from J, leaving 9 bases between them. Germline V gives CDR1 MNHNS, CDR2 SASEGT. The CDR3: CASTDLGTDTQYF. CDR3 sequence (DNA): TGTGCCAGCACCGACCTAGGCACAGATACGCAGTATTTT.